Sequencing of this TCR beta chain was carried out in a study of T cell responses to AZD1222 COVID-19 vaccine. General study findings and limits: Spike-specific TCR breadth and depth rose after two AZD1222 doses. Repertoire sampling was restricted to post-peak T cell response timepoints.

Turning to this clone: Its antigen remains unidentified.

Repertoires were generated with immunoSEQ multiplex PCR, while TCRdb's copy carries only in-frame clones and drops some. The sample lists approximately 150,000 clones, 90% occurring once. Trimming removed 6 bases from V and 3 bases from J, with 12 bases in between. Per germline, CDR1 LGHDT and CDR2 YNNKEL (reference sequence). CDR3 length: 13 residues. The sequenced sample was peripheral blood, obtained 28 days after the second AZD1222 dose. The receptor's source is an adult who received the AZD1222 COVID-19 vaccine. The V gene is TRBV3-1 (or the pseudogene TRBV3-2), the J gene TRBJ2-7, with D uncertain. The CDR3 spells CASSKDANYEQYF. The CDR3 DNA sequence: TGTGCCAGCAGTAAGGACGCAAACTACGAGCAGTACTTC.